The 10 T cell receptor beta chains presented below share a single source sample, sequenced in a study of T-cell memory formation after mild COVID-19. TCRdb passed the 5' RACE reads through MiXCR, listing each CDR3 protein once. Found here are around 99,000 distinct CDR3 sequences, approximately 15% of them singletons; the top ten hold 30% to 45%. The sequenced sample was PBMCs or a T cell subset sorted from them (not recorded which). These TCRs come from a man younger than 30 who had mild COVID-19 (a few samples of this study predate the infection). Cell type and time point are not known.

In this sample, this clonotype turned up a few times. V usage is TRBV9 and J usage is TRBJ1-2, with no clear D. The length of the CDR3 is 15 residues. CDR1 SGDLS and CDR2 YYNGEE come from the germline V gene. Trimming left V 0 bases short and J 3 bases short, with 12 bases between. As DNA, the CDR3 is TGTGCCAGCAGCGTAGACGGGGAACCAGACTATGGCTACACCTTC. This translates into CASSVDGEPDYGYTF.

Only a few counts were recorded for this clonotype. The chain uses TRBV21-1 and TRBJ2-7; the table's TRBD1 call for D was not verified on the DNA. TRBV21-1 is termed a pseudogene. The CDR3 runs 17 residues. CDR3 amino acids: CASSKSTGGQGGYEQYF. Written as DNA, the CDR3 is TGTGCCAGCAGCAAAAGCACTGGGGGACAGGGGGGCTACGAGCAGTACTTC.

This clonotype was seen repeatedly, ten times or more. The chain has TRBV6-2 or TRBV6-3 and TRBJ2-1; the D gene is possibly TRBD2 (6 bases). Trimming pared 1 base from V and 1 base from J, leaving 11 bases between. CDR1 and CDR2 (germline): MNHEY, SVGEGT. This CDR3 is 16 amino acids long. CDR3 amino acids: CASSYWRGSSYNEQFF. Here the CDR3 DNA reads TGTGCCAGCAGTTACTGGAGGGGCTCTTCCTACAATGAGCAGTTCTTC.

This sequence joins TRBV20-1 and TRBJ2-3; no firm D call. The germline gives CDR1 DFQATT, CDR2 SNEGSKA (reference sequence). V was trimmed by 5 bases and J by 3 bases, leaving 18 bases between them. The CDR3 consists of 15 residues. This CDR3 reads CSAGDVSRWTDTQYF. The CDR3 bases are TGCAGTGCTGGTGACGTCTCTCGATGGACAGATACGCAGTATTTT.

V gene TRBV5-1 combines with J gene TRBJ2-7; possible D gene TRBD1, 6 bases. Between the trimmed V and J ends, which lost 0 bases and 3 bases, there was a span of 13 bases. The CDR3 totals 15 residues. Germline V lookup: CDR1 SGHRS, CDR2 YFSETQ. The CDR3 DNA is TGCGCCAGCAGCTTGGTGAGCGGACAGCACTACGAGCAGTACGTC. This sequence encodes CASSLVSGQHYEQYV.

A few counts support this clonotype. The chain uses TRBV4-3 and TRBJ2-2; TRBD2 agrees at 10 bases. J gave up 6 bases and V 4 bases, and 8 bases lay outside the gene matches. The CDR3 is 16 amino acids. The germline gives CDR1 LGHNA, CDR2 YSLEER. The CDR3 DNA is TGCGCCAGCAGCCGTGGAGGGACTAGCGTGGCCGGGGAGCTGTTTTTT. Translated: CASSRGGTSVAGELFF.

DNA for the CDR3: TGTGCCAGCAGGTCCGGGACAGGGTACTATGGCTACACCTTC. Amino acids: CASRSGTGYYGYTF. J is TRBJ1-2 and V is TRBV12-3 or TRBV12-4; the match to TRBD1 covers 9 bases. The ends lost 6 bases at V and 3 bases at J; junction bases unmatched: 5. There are 14 residues in the CDR3.

J is TRBJ2-7 and V is TRBV7-9; possibly TRBD1 for D (6 bases). The CDR3 is made up of 14 amino acids. CDR1 and CDR2 from the germline V gene are SEHNR and FQNEAQ (reference sequence). Trimming stripped 2 bases from V and 7 bases from J, with 15 bases between. The CDR3: CASSLSSRTGEQYV. CDR3 in DNA: TGTGCCAGCAGCTTATCCAGTCGCACAGGGGAGCAGTACGTC.

The table lists this clonotype with a few counts. The chain couples TRBV6-6 to TRBJ2-7; D is unclear. The CDR3 covers 13 residues. The V end was cut by 1 base, the J end by 3 bases, with 7 bases between. Germline CDR1 reads MNHNY; CDR2 reads SVGAGI (reference sequence). The CDR3 is CASSYLSVYEQYF. The DNA for the CDR3 is TGTGCCAGCAGTTACTTGTCCGTCTACGAGCAGTACTTC.

This chain connects TRBV29-1 to TRBJ2-3, with 16 positions matching TRBD2. After removal of 2 bases from V and 0 bases from J, the junction contained 8 bases not matched to a gene. The germline V gene has CDR1 SQVTM and CDR2 ANQGSEA. This CDR3 contains 19 residues. The CDR3 reads CSVESTGLAGGFSTDTQYF. CDR3 nucleotides: TGCAGCGTTGAATCGACGGGACTAGCGGGGGGGTTTAGCACAGATACGCAGTATTTT.